One and the same sample provided the 5 T cell receptor beta chains below, sequenced in a study of blood T cell repertoires in COVID-19. Method: immunoSEQ multiplex PCR; TCRdb's copy keeps in-frame clones and lacks some. The table lists about 220,000 clones, 75% to 90% of them singletons, with approximately 5.2% in the top ten. The sample taken for sequencing was peripheral blood. These receptors all stem from a woman in her seventies with COVID-19, enrolled during active disease.

The chain combines TRBV28 with TRBJ1-2; 8 bases line up with TRBD1. The germline gives CDR1 MDHEN, CDR2 SYDVKM. The CDR3 is made up of 15 amino acids. Trimming at V came to 6 bases and at J to 2 bases, leaving 8 bases not matched to a gene. CDR3 coding DNA: TGTGCCAGCAGCGCTCCGGGACAGGTCAACTATGGCTACACCTTC. The encoded protein is CASSAPGQVNYGYTF.

The V call is TRBV6-2 or TRBV6-3, the J call TRBJ2-5; 15 bases are a match to TRBD2. The CDR3 consists of 17 residues. The germline CDR1 and CDR2 sequences are MNHEY and SVGEGT. V gave up 4 bases and J gave up 5 bases; unmatched junction bases: 8. CDR3 residues: CASSSGTSGRIKETQYF. Here the CDR3 DNA reads TGTGCCAGCAGTTCGGGGACTAGCGGGAGGATTAAGGAGACCCAGTACTTC.

There are a few counts of this clone. Relative to the germline gene, one junction end is altered; a read error may explain this. The chain is built from TRBV6-2 or TRBV6-3 and TRBJ2-3; 7 nucleotides line up with TRBD2. This CDR3 region has 14 residues. Per germline, CDR1 MNHEY and CDR2 SVGEGT. CDR3 coding DNA: TGTGCCAGCAGTTACGCGACTAGCACGGATACGCAGTATTTT. This gives the protein CASSYATSTDTQYF.

The chain employs TRBV27 and TRBJ2-5; no clear D gene. Per germline, CDR1 MNHEY and CDR2 SMNVEV (reference sequence). Trimming cost V 3 bases and J 2 bases, with 13 bases left between them. The CDR3 has 15 residues. The CDR3 loop reads CASSFSAVLQETQYF. In DNA, the CDR3 is TGTGCCAGCAGTTTCTCGGCGGTACTACAAGAGACCCAGTACTTC.

V and J are TRBV30 and TRBJ1-5; tentative D call: TRBD1 (6 bases). The CDR3 contains 16 residues. V was trimmed by 2 bases and J by 1 base, leaving 15 bases between them. CDR1 is GTSNPN, CDR2 SVGIG, per germline (reference sequence). The CDR3, as DNA: TGTGCCTGGAGTTCGGGGGGCGCTGGGAGCAATCAGCCCCAGCATTTT. It specifies CAWSSGGAGSNQPQHF.